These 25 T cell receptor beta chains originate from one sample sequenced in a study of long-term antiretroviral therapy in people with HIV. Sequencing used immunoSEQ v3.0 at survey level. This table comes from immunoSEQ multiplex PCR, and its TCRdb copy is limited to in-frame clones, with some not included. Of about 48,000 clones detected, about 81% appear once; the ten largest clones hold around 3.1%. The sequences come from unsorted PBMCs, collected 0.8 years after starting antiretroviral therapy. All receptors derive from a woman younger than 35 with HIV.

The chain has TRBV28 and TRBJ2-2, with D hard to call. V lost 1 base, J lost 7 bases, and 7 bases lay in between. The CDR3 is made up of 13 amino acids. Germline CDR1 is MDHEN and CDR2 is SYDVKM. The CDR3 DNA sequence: TGTGCCAGCAGTTTATTTATGAACGGGGAGCTGTTTTTT. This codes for CASSLFMNGELFF. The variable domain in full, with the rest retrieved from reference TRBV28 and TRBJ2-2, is DVKVTQSSRYLVKRTGEKVFLECVQDMDHENMFWYRQDPGLGLRLIYFSYDVKMKEKGDIPEGYSVSREKKERFSLILESASTNQTSMYLCASSLFMNGELFFGEGSRLTVL.

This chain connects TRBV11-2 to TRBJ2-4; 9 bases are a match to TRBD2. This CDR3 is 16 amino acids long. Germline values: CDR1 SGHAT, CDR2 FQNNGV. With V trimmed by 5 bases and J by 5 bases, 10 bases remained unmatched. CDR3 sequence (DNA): TGTGCCAGCAGCCAAGGACTAGCGCTAGAGGAAAACATTCAGTACTTC. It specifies CASSQGLALEENIQYF.

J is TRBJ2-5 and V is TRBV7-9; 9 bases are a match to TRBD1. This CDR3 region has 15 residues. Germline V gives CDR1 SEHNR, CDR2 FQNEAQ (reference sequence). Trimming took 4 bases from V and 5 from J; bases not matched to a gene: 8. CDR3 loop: CASSSRGDREETQYF. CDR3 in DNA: TGTGCCAGCAGCTCGAGGGGGGACAGGGAGGAGACCCAGTACTTC.

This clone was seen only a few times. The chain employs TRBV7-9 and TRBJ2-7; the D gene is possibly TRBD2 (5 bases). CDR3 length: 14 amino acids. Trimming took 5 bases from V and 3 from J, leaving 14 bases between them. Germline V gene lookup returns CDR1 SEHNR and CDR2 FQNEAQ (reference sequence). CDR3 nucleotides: TGTGCCAGCAGCCCTTCGGGTAGCGTCTACGAGCAGTACTTC. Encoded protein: CASSPSGSVYEQYF. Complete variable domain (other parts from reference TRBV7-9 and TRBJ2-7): DTGVSQNPRHKITKRGQNVTFRCDPISEHNRLYWYRQTLGQGPEFLTYFQNEAQLEKSRLLSDRFSAERPKGSFSTLEIQRTEQGDSAMYLCASSPSGSVYEQYFGPGTRLTVT.

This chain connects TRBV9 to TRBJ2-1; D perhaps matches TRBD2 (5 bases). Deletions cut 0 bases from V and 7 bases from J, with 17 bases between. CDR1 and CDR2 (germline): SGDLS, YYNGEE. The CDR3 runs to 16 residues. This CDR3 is CASSVVSGGLKNEQFF. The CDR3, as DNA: TGTGCCAGCAGCGTAGTGTCGGGCGGGTTAAAAAATGAGCAGTTCTTC.

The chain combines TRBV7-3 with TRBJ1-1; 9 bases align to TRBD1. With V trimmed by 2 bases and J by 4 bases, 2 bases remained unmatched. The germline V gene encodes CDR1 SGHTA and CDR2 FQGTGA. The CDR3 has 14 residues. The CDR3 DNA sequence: TGTGCCAGCAGCTTAGGACAGGGGAGCACTGAAGCTTTCTTT. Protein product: CASSLGQGSTEAFF.

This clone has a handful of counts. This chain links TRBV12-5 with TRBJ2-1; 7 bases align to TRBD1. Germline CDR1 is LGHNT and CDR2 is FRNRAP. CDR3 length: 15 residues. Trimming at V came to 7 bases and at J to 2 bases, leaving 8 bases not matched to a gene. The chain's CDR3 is CASAKGDSPYNEQFF. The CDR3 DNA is TGTGCTAGTGCCAAAGGGGACAGTCCCTACAATGAGCAGTTCTTC.

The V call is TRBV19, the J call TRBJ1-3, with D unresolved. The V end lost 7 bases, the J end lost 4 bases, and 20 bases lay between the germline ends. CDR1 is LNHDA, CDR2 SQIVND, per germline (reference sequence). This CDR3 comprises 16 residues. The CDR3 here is CASTPLRVGYGNTIYF. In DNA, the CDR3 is TGTGCCAGTACCCCCTTGAGGGTGGGGTACGGAAACACCATATATTTT.

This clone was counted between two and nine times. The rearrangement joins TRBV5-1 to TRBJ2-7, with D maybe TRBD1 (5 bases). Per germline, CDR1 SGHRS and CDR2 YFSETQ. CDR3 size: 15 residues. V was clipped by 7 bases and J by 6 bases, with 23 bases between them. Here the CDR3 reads CASGALDSFPLEQYF. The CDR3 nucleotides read TGCGCCAGCGGGGCCCTCGACTCTTTCCCTCTCGAGCAGTACTTC.

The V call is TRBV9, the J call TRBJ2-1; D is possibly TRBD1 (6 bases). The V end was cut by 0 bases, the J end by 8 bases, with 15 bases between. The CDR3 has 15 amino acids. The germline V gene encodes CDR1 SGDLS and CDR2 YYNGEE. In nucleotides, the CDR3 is TGTGCCAGCAGCGTAGAAGGGGGAGTGGCCGATGAGCAGTTCTTC. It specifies CASSVEGGVADEQFF.

The CDR3 bases are TGTGCCAGCAGACCCGGGCGGGACCAAGAGACCCAGTACTTC. Encoded protein: CASRPGRDQETQYF. The V gene is TRBV27, the J gene TRBJ2-5; a weak D match, TRBD2 (5 bases). This CDR3 contains 14 residues. From germline, CDR1 is MNHEY and CDR2 SMNVEV (reference sequence). Trimming took off 6 bases at V and 0 bases at J, with 11 bases between the two ends.

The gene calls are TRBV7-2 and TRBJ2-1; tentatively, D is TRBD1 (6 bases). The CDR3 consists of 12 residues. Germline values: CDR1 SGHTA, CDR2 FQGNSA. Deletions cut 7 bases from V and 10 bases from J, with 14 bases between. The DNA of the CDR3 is TGTGCCAGCATGCGGGTCAGGGGCGAGCAGTTCTTC. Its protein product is CASMRVRGEQFF. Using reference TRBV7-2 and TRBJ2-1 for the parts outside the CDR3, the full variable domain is GAGVSQSPSNKVTEKGKDVELRCDPISGHTALYWYRQSLGQGLEFLIYFQGNSAPDKSGLPSDRFSAERTGGSVSTLTIQRTQQEDSAVYLCASMRVRGEQFFGPGTRLTVL.

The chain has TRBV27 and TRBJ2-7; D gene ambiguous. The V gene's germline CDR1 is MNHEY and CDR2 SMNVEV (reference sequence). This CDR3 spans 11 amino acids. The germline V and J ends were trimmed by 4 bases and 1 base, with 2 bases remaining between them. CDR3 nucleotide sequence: TGTGCCAGCAGTTCGTCCTACGAGCAGTACTTC. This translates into CASSSSYEQYF.

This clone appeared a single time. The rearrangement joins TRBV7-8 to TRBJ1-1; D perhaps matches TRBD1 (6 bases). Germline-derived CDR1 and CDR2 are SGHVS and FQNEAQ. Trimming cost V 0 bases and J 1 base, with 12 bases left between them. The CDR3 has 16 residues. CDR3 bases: TGTGCCAGCAGCTTAGCGGGGGCCGGTCCGAACACTGAAGCTTTCTTT. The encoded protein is CASSLAGAGPNTEAFF.

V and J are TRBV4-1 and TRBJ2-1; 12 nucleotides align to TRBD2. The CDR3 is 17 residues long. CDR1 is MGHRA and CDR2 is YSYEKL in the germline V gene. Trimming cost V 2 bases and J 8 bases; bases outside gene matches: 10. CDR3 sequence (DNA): TGCGCCAGCAGCCAACTAGCGGGAGGGCCGCGGGGGGATGAGCAGTTCTTC. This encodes CASSQLAGGPRGDEQFF.

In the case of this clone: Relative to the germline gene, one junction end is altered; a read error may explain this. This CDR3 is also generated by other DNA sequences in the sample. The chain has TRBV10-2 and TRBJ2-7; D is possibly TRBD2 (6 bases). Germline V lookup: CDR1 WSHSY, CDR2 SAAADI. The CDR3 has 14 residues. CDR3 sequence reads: CASSELAASYEQYF. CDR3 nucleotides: TGTGCCAGCAGTGAGTTAGCGGCTTCCTACGAGCAGTACTTC.

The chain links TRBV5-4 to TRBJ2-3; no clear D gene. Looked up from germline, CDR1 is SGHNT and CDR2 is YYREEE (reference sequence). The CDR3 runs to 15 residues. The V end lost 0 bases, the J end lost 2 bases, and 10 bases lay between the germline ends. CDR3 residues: CASSLGPTTTDTQYF. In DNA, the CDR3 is TGTGCCAGCAGCTTGGGTCCGACAACCACAGATACGCAGTATTTT.

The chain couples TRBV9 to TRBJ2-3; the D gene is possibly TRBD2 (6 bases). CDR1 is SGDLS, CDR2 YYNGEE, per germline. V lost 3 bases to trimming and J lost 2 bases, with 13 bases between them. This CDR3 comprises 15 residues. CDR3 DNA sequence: TGTGCCAGCAGCGGGGAGCGGGTTCCCACAGATACGCAGTATTTT. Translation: CASSGERVPTDTQYF.

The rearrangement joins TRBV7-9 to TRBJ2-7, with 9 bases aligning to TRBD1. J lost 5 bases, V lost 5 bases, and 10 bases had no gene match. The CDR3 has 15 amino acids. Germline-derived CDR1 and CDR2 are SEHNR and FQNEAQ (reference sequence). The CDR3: CASSARGQGVNEQYF. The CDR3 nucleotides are TGTGCCAGCAGCGCCCGGGGACAGGGTGTCAACGAGCAGTACTTC.

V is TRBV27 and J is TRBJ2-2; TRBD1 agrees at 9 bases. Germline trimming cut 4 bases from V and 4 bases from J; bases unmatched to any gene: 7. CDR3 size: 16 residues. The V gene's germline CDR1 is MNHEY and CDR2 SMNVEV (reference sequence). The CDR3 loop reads CASSSAGTGLTGELFF. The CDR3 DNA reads TGTGCCAGCAGTTCCGCCGGGACAGGGCTCACCGGGGAGCTGTTTTTT.

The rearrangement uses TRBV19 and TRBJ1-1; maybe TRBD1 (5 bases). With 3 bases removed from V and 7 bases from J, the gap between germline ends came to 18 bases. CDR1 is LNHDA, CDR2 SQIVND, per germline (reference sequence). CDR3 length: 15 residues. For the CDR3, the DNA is TGTGCCAGTAGTATCGGGATCGAAAGCGGGGGTGAAGCTTTCTTT. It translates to CASSIGIESGGEAFF.

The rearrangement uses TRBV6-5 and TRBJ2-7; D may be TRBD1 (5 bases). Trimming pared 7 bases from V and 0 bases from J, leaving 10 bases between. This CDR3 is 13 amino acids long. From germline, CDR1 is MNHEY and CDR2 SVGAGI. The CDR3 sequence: CASKQVNSYEQYF. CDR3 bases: TGTGCCAGCAAACAGGTAAACTCCTACGAGCAGTACTTC.

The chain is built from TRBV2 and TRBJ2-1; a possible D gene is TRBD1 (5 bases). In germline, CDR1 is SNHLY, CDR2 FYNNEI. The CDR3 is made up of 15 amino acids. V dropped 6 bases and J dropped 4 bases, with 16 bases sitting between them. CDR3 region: CASSTEWTPYNEQFF. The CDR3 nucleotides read TGTGCCAGCAGCACCGAATGGACACCATACAATGAGCAGTTCTTC.

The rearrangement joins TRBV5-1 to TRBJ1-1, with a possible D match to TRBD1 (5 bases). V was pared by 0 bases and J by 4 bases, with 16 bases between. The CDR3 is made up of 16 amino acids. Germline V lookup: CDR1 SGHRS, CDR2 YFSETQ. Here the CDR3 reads CASSLAPMGRGTEAFF. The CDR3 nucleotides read TGCGCCAGCAGCTTGGCCCCAATGGGACGAGGCACTGAAGCTTTCTTT.

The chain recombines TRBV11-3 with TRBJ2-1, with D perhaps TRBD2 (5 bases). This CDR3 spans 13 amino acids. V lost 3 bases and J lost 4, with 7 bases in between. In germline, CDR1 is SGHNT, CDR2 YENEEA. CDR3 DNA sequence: TGTGCCAGCAGCTTGGGCGGGTACAATGAGCAGTTCTTC. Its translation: CASSLGGYNEQFF.